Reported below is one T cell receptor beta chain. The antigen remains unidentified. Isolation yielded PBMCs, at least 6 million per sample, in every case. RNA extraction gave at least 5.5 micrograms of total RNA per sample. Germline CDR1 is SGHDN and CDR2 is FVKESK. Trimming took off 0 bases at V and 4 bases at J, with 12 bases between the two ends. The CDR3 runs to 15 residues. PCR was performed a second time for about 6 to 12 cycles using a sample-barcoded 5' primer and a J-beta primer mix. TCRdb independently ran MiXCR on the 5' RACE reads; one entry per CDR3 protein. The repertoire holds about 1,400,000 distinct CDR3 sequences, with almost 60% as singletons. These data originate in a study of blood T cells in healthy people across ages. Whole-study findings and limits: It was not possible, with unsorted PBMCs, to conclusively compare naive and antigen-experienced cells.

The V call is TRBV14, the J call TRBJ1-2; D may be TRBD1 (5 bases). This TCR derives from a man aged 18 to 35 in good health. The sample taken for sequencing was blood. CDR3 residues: CASSQEAGLSYGYTF. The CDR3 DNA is TGTGCCAGCAGCCAAGAGGCAGGGCTATCCTATGGCTACACCTTC.